This entry describes one T cell receptor beta chain. The CDR3 has 15 amino acids. The germline V gene has CDR1 SQVTM and CDR2 ANQGSEA. Trimming removed 4 bases from V and 3 bases from J; junction bases left unmatched: 7. The sample belongs to a study of identical twins. Template switching supplied a universal primer site; unique molecular identifiers were carried on the cDNA. TCRdb analysed the 5' RACE reads with MiXCR anew, one entry per CDR3 protein. The sample records around 250,000 distinct CDR3 sequences, approximately 7% being singletons. The sample also formed part of further work on yellow fever vaccine responses in identical twins.

The TCR was taken from a woman aged 18-29 years in good health. The gene calls are TRBV29-1 and TRBJ2-3; 10 bases line up with TRBD1. Material: memory (CD45RO+) T cells sorted from blood. CDR3 region: CSVAYRTGGTDTQYF. CDR3 DNA sequence: TGCAGCGTTGCGTATAGGACAGGGGGAACAGATACGCAGTATTTT.